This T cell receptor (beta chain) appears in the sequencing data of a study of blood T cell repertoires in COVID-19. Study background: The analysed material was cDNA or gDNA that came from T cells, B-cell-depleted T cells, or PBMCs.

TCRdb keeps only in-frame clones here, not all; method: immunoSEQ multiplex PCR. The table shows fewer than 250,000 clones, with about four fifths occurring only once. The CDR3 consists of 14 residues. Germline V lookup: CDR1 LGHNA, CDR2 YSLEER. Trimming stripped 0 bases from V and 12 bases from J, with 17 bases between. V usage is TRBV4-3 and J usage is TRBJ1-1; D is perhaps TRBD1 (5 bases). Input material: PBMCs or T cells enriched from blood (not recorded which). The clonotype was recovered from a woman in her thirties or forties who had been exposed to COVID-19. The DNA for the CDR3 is TGCGCCAGCAGCCAAGATCGTCCGATAGGGGAATCTTTCTTT. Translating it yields CASSQDRPIGESFF.